The entry that follows covers one T cell receptor (beta chain) sequence. V lost 7 bases, J lost 0 bases, and 12 bases stayed unmatched. Germline V gene sequence: CDR1 SEHNR, CDR2 FQNEAQ (reference sequence). The CDR3 runs to 18 residues. The data were obtained in a study of blood T cell repertoires in COVID-19. In the study overall: Sites across the United States, Italy and Spain contributed samples from acute and convalescent COVID-19.

Cohort assignment relied on participant-reported clinical history. Assay: immunoSEQ multiplex PCR; the TCRdb copy retains only in-frame clones and omits some. The sample includes 200,000 to 250,000 clones, about nine tenths seen only once; the top ten take 0.87%. Source material: PBMCs or T cells enriched from blood (not recorded which). The clonotype comes from a man in his fifties who had been exposed to COVID-19. The chain uses TRBV7-9 and TRBJ2-1; 10 bases fit TRBD2. The CDR3 spells CASTSIAGGVSSYNEQFF. CDR3 DNA sequence: TGTGCCAGCACCTCGATAGCGGGGGGTGTAAGCTCCTACAATGAGCAGTTCTTC.